This is a list of T cell receptor beta chains from one sample in a study of vaccination effects on CD4 cells after COVID-19. These TCRs' antigens remain unknown. This table comes from immunoSEQ multiplex PCR, and its TCRdb copy is limited to in-frame clones, with some not included. The data show around 50,000 clones, with about 75% seen just once and 10% to 15% held by the top ten. The starting material was CD4+ T cells from PBMCs cultured without peptide, obtained before COVID-19 vaccination. The source is a human donor who had a prior SARS-CoV-2 infection. The CDR3 runs from the conserved cysteine through the conserved F or W. Not all rows give a size; the values are once, few, many and, for expanded clones, a class.

J gene | V gene | clone size | CDR3 length | CDR3 protein
TRBJ1-4 | TRBV11-2 | NA | 14 | CASSQRRWNEKLFF
TRBJ2-2 | TRBV5-1 | NA | 14 | CASSLELLTGELFF
TRBJ2-2 | TRBV7-6 | NA | 13 | CASSLVLGGELFF
TRBJ2-2 | TRBV27 | NA | 16 | CASSSTGQHNTGELFF
TRBJ2-7 | TRBV7-2 | NA | 13 | CASSLGLAGEQYF
TRBJ1-5 | TRBV10-3 | NA | 15 | CAISGTGGVNQPQHF
TRBJ2-3 | TRBV6-5 | NA | 13 | CASRDTSTDTQYF
TRBJ1-2 | TRBV6-1 | NA | 15 | CASSEAHGPNYGYTF
TRBJ2-7 | TRBV4-3 | once | 22 | CASSQDAGGLSPASGISFEQYF
TRBJ1-5 | TRBV5-5 | few | 16 | CASSVGQGGSNQPQHF
TRBJ1-4 | TRBV7-8 | medium-sized | 15 | CASSPQGTANEKLFF
TRBJ1-1 | TRBV7-2 | NA | 15 | CASSSTRGGGTEAFF
TRBJ2-5 | TRBV30 | NA | 14 | CAWSVGGSQETQYF
TRBJ1-2 | TRBV18 | many | 13 | CASHNDPVGGYTF
TRBJ1-1 | TRBV5-1 | NA | 15 | CASSLGTGADTEAFF
TRBJ2-7 | TRBV9 | few | 17 | CASSASGSRLFPYEQYF
TRBJ1-1 | TRBV6-6 | NA | 14 | CASSRNERGTEAFF
TRBJ2-5 | TRBV2 | NA | 15 | CASRRTGRREETQYF
TRBJ2-2 | TRBV2 | NA | 14 | CASSASGGAGELFF